Here is one T cell receptor (beta chain) with its context. The sample originates from a study of blood T cell repertoires in COVID-19. About the study: COVID-19 samples, acute and convalescent, were from the United States, Italy and Spain. T cells, B-cell-depleted T cells, or PBMCs supplied cDNA or gDNA.

V was cut by 3 bases and J by 7 bases, with 8 bases left in between. Germline V gene lookup returns CDR1 SGDLS and CDR2 YYNGEE. This CDR3 region has 13 residues. Study processing details: Using reference gene primer amplification, nucleated cell counts were estimated. The table came from immunoSEQ multiplex PCR; TCRdb's copy has only in-frame clones and leaves some out. V and J calls plus clone size are reproduced from that table; the DNA served to infer D and trimming. This repertoire shows approximately 190,000 clones, about 85% found once; its top ten account for around 21%. Sequences were obtained from peripheral blood. This TCR came from a human donor in a cohort sampled during active COVID-19. The rearrangement uses TRBV9 and TRBJ1-6; D unclear. The CDR3 DNA reads as TGTGCCAGCAGCGAATTAGCGAATTCACCCCTCCACTTT. It translates to CASSELANSPLHF.